The TCR beta chain under discussion was sequenced for a study of CD8 T cells in Susac syndrome (dated by TCRdb to about 2019). About the investigation overall: The study used repertoire sequencing to test whether antigen drove CD8+ T cell activation and differentiation in Susac syndrome. Clonality of the CD8+ T cell repertoire was compared between eleven to twelve healthy donors, some 14 Susac syndrome patients and around 16 multiple sclerosis patients.

Peripheral blood CD8+ and CD4+ T cells from healthy donors, Susac syndrome patients and multiple sclerosis patients were profiled using high-throughput TCR beta sequencing. Treatment-naive patients with stable or active relapsing-remitting disease fulfilling revised McDonald criteria were used as multiple sclerosis controls. Bulk CD8+ and CD4+ T cells were purified by magnetic negative isolation, whereas CD8+ TEMRA cells were enriched by FACS. Blood was drawn into EDTA tubes, processed within 24 hours, and PBMCs were isolated by density gradient centrifugation. PBMCs destined for TCR sequencing were cryopreserved in liquid nitrogen and later thawed in a 37 °C water bath. The sorted or isolated CD4+, CD8+ and CD8+ TEMRA cells reached a purity of at least 90%. As regards this clonotype: Its cognate antigen has yet to be identified. Per-base qualities were not stored, and no clone one base away is much larger.

RNA was extracted using the RNeasy kit, and roughly 0.5 to 1 microgram was reverse transcribed with random hexamers. The immunoSEQ multiplex PCR assay, which covers 54 Vbeta and 13 Jbeta segments, was used to amplify TCR beta CDR3 regions. PCR amplification bias was corrected using a synthetic template baseline for primer optimization and computational correction. Under the source paper's analysis protocol: Reads were annotated to V, D and J genes according to IMGT and were analyzed with immunoSEQ Analyzer, with only productive sequences retained. Clonality was computed as one minus Shannon entropy normalized by log2 of the number of productive unique sequences. For each patient and control, public and private clones were evaluated among the 100 most prevalent clones. Clones were defined as Susac-specific if absent from the healthy and MS cohorts, from around 1,000 published viral clones and from other ImmuneACCESS disease sequences. TCRdb reworked the public reads: Q25 trimming with fastp, MiXCR clone assembly, productive beta chains retained. Each entry merges the rows of one CDR3 protein and shows their most common DNA and genes. The V and J calls here are based on TCRdb, not the publication. This sample has about 130,000 distinct CDR3 sequences in its table, and around 91% of those were observed once. The ten largest clones add up to around 0.24% of the sample.

The investigation overall reported the following: The TCR sequencing and HLA analysis was acknowledged to have included a relatively small number of individuals.

What was sequenced was CD8+ T cells from PBMCs. The sequence was obtained from a human donor with multiple sclerosis.

CDR3 protein: CASSSPSGTGTNQETQYF. The DNA reads TGTGCCAGCAGTTCCCCTAGCGGGACGGGCACAAACCAAGAGACCCAGTACTTC. The sequence is built from TRBV27 and TRBJ2-5, with TRBD2 matching 9 junction bases. Looking up the germline V gene (reference sequence) yields CDR1 MNHEY and CDR2 SMNVEV. From the cysteine through the phenylalanine, the CDR3 covers 18 amino acids. The DNA shown is the 54-base CDR3, in frame from base 1. Trimming takes 4 bases off V and 0 bases off J; junction bases not matched to a gene: 12.